One and the same sample provided the 15 T cell receptor beta chains below, sequenced in a study of T cell changes during pregnancy in multiple sclerosis. Sequencing was performed with immunoSEQ multiplex PCR; in TCRdb, only in-frame clones are kept and a portion is missing. This sample carries 29,000 or so clones, nearly 90% of them seen once, and the ten largest clones take about 6.9%. Here the sequenced sample was CD8+ T cells from peripheral blood mononuclear cells, taken in the second trimester of pregnancy. The receptor source for this set is a female donor with multiple sclerosis, enrolled in a pregnancy study.

The chain employs TRBV5-4 and TRBJ2-5, with 7 bases lining up with TRBD2. Trimming took 0 bases from V and 0 from J; bases not matched to a gene: 2. The CDR3 is made up of 15 amino acids. Germline CDR1 reads SGHNT; CDR2 reads YYREEE (reference sequence). CDR3 nucleotides: TGTGCCAGCAGCTTGGAGCGGGGCAACCAAGAGACCCAGTACTTC. It encodes CASSLERGNQETQYF. Filled out from reference TRBV5-4 and TRBJ2-5, the complete variable domain reads ETGVTQSPTHLIKTRGQQVTLRCSSQSGHNTVSWYQQALGQGPQFIFQYYREEENGRGNFPPRFSGLQFPNYSSELNVNALELDDSALYLCASSLERGNQETQYFGPGTRLLVL.

This chain links TRBV25-1 with TRBJ1-3; 7 bases map to TRBD1. The V and J ends lost 4 bases and 4 bases, in that order; junction bases with no gene match: 4. The germline CDR1 and CDR2 sequences are MGHDK and SYGVNS. The CDR3 is 14 residues long. The CDR3 coding sequence is TGTGCCAGCAGTGTCCAGGGGGGAGGAAACACCATATATTTT. This encodes CASSVQGGGNTIYF.

This clone appeared a single time. This sequence joins TRBV28 and TRBJ2-2, with D perhaps matching TRBD2 (6 bases). Looked up from germline, CDR1 is MDHEN and CDR2 is SYDVKM. V lost 6 bases, J lost 5 bases, and 13 bases lay in between. The CDR3 consists of 14 residues. CDR3 bases: TGTGCCAGCAGCTCCACGGGAGAGACCGGGGAGCTGTTTTTT. It codes for CASSSTGETGELFF.

This chain joins TRBV21-1 and TRBJ2-3; TRBD2, the table's D call, lacks a check against the DNA. TRBV21-1 is a pseudogene locus. The length of the CDR3 is 17 residues. The CDR3 sequence is CASSKAGLATRTDTQYF. In DNA form, the CDR3 reads TGTGCCAGCAGCAAAGCGGGACTAGCGACCCGCACAGATACGCAGTATTTT.

This chain joins TRBV28 and TRBJ2-1, with 8 bases fitting TRBD1. This CDR3 contains 16 residues. Germline V gene data show CDR1 as MDHEN and CDR2 as SYDVKM. Trimming took 2 bases from V and 7 from J; bases not matched to a gene: 10. The CDR3 nucleotides are TGTGCCAGCAGTTTAGAGTCGGCAGGGGGCTGGAATGAGCAGTTCTTC. Its translation is CASSLESAGGWNEQFF.

The rearrangement uses TRBV19 and TRBJ2-2; perhaps TRBD2 as D (7 bases). Germline loops: CDR1 LNHDA, CDR2 SQIVND (reference sequence). This CDR3 has 15 amino acids. V lost 11 bases, J lost 1 base, and 17 bases lay in between. This CDR3 reads CASAGGTWNTGELFF. The CDR3 DNA sequence: TGTGCCTCCGCCGGGGGGACATGGAACACCGGGGAGCTGTTTTTT.

The chain links TRBV27 to TRBJ2-5; 13 bases are a match to TRBD2. CDR3 length: 15 amino acids. V gave up 2 bases and J gave up 5 bases; unmatched junction bases: 2. Per the germline V gene, CDR1 is MNHEY and CDR2 is SMNVEV (reference sequence). The CDR3 loop reads CASSLTSGRGETQYF. The CDR3 region has the DNA TGTGCCAGCAGTTTAACTAGCGGGAGGGGGGAGACCCAGTACTTC.

The gene calls are TRBV7-6 and TRBJ2-3; D remains ambiguous. This CDR3 is 16 amino acids long. Trimming cost V 2 bases and J 0 bases, with 12 bases left between them. Germline V gene data show CDR1 as SGHVS and CDR2 as FNYEAQ. CDR3 residues: CASSLSAAPSTDTQYF. The DNA of the CDR3 is TGTGCCAGCAGCTTATCGGCGGCACCTAGCACAGATACGCAGTATTTT.

The chain couples TRBV7-9 to TRBJ1-5; D call uncertain. The CDR3 loop spans 12 amino acids. Per germline, CDR1 SEHNR and CDR2 FQNEAQ (reference sequence). Trimming took 5 bases from V and 5 from J, leaving 7 bases between them. For the CDR3, the DNA is TGTGCCAGCAGCCACTTGGATCAGCCCCAGCATTTT. It specifies CASSHLDQPQHF.

This clone appeared a single time. The gene calls are TRBV6-5 and TRBJ2-1, with 8 bases identical to TRBD2. V trimming: 3 bases; J trimming: 2 bases; junction bases outside the gene matches: 3. Looked up from germline, CDR1 is MNHEY and CDR2 is SVGAGI. The CDR3 is 15 residues long. CDR3 loop: CASSYRGGAYNEQFF. DNA of the CDR3: TGTGCCAGCAGTTATCGGGGGGGCGCCTACAATGAGCAGTTCTTC.

V is TRBV6-4 and J is TRBJ2-1; 7 nucleotides align to TRBD1. Germline-derived CDR1 and CDR2 are MRHNA and SNTAGT. The CDR3 is 14 residues long. The trim removed 5 bases at V and 6 bases at J, leaving 7 bases unmatched. CDR3 coding DNA: TGTGCCAGCAGTCCCCGGGACAGTTCCAATGAGCAGTTCTTC. The encoded protein is CASSPRDSSNEQFF.

The rearrangement uses TRBV5-1 and TRBJ1-2; no firm D call. Germline V gene data show CDR1 as SGHRS and CDR2 as YFSETQ. The CDR3 contains 13 residues. V shed 3 bases and J shed 8 bases, with 14 bases lying between them. CDR3 in amino acids: CASSSRRGLGYTF. CDR3 nucleotides: TGCGCCAGCAGCTCCCGCCGCGGGCTCGGCTACACCTTC.

CDR3 nucleotide sequence: TGTGCCATCCAGCGGGGAGGGGGCTACGAGCAGTACTTC. Translating it yields CAIQRGGGYEQYF. This rearrangement joins TRBV7-9 to TRBJ2-7, with D tentatively TRBD2 (7 bases). V was trimmed by 10 bases and J by 3 bases, leaving 16 bases between them. The CDR3 is 13 residues long. Per the germline V gene, CDR1 is SEHNR and CDR2 is FQNEAQ (reference sequence).

This chain links TRBV6-1 with TRBJ2-5; TRBD2 matches at 9 bases. V lost 1 base, J lost 4 bases, and 16 bases stayed unmatched. The CDR3 has 19 residues. Germline V gene lookup returns CDR1 MNHNS and CDR2 SASEGT. CDR3 coding DNA: TGTGCCAGCAGTGAAGACGTCGGGGAGCGGGGGGCCATTTCAGAGACCCAGTACTTC. Amino acid sequence: CASSEDVGERGAISETQYF.

Only one count was recorded for this clone. The chain employs TRBV28 and TRBJ1-2; the D gene is possibly TRBD1 (6 bases). V shed 5 bases and J shed 6 bases, with 19 bases lying between them. This CDR3 is built from 15 residues. Per germline, CDR1 MDHEN and CDR2 SYDVKM. CDR3 nucleotide sequence: TGTGCCAGCAGTGACCCCCCCGAGGGGGATGATGGCTACACCTTC. This gives the protein CASSDPPEGDDGYTF.